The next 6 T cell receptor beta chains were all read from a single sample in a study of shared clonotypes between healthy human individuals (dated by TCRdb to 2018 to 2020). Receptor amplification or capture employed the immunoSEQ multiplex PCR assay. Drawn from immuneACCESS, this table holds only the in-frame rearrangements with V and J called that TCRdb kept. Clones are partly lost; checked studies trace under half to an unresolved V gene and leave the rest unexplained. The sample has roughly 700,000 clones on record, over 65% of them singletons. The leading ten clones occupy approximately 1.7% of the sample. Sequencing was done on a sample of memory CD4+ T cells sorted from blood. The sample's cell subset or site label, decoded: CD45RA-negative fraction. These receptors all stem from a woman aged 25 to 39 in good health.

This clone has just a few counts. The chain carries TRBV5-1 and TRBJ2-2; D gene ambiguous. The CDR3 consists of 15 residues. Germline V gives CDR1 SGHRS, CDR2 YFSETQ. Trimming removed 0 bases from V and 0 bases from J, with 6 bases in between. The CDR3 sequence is CASSLDGTNTGELFF. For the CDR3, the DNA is TGCGCCAGCAGCTTGGACGGAACGAACACCGGGGAGCTGTTTTTT.

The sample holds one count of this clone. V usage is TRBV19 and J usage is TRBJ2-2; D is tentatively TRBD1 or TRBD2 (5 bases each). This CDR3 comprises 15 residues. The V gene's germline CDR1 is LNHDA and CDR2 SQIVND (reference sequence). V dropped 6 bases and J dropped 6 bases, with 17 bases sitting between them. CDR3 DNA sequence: TGTGCCAGTAGCGGCATGGGGGTACGGTCCGGGGAGCTGTTTTTT. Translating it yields CASSGMGVRSGELFF.

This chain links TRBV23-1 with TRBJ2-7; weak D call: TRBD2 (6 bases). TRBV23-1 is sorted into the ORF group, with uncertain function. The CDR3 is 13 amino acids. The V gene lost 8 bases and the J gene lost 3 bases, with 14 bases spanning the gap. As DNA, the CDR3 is TGCGCCAGCGGTCGGGGGTTACGCTACGAGCAGTACTTC. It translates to CASGRGLRYEQYF.

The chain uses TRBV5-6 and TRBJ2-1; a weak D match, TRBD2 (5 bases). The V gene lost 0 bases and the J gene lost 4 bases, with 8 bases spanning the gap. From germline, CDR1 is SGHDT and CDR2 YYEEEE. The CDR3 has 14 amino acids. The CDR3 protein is CASSLGGLYNEQFF. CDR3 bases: TGTGCCAGCAGCTTGGGTGGACTGTACAATGAGCAGTTCTTC.

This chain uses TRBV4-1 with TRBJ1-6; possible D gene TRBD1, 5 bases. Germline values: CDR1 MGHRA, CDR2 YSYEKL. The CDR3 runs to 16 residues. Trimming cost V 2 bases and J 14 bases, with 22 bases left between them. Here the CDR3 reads CASSQPTRDPLRTLHF. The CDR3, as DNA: TGCGCCAGCAGCCAACCAACCCGGGACCCTCTTCGAACCCTCCACTTT.

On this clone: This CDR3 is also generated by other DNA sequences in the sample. The CDR3 sequence is CASSLALETQYF. As DNA, the CDR3 is TGTGCCAGCAGCTTAGCGTTGGAGACCCAGTACTTC. The V gene is TRBV7-2, the J gene TRBJ2-5, with D uncertain. Trimming stripped 0 bases from V and 5 bases from J, with 4 bases between. CDR3 length: 12 amino acids. CDR1 is SGHTA and CDR2 is FQGNSA in the germline V gene.